This TCR beta chain was obtained from a study of blood T cell repertoires in COVID-19. The age range of participants was 18 to 89 years, with residence in fewer than 25 US areas. Recovered Cohort 3 donors showed two negative PCRs, clearance, or symptom resolution. Germline assignment: CDR1 LNHDA and CDR2 SQIVND (reference sequence). V was trimmed by 4 bases and J by 4 bases, leaving 17 bases between them. The CDR3 is 16 residues long. Sequencing used immunoSEQ multiplex PCR; TCRdb keeps in-frame clones, though not all of them. This sample has about 430,000 clones, with 80% to 90% found just once. The sample taken for sequencing was PBMCs or T cells enriched from blood (not recorded which). The receptor comes from a man between 25 and 39 years old who had recovered from COVID-19. V usage is TRBV19 and J usage is TRBJ1-5; D gene ambiguous. The CDR3 sequence: CASSTTLRSGNQPQHF. The CDR3 DNA sequence: TGTGCCAGTAGTACTACTCTTCGGTCGGGAAATCAGCCCCAGCATTTT.